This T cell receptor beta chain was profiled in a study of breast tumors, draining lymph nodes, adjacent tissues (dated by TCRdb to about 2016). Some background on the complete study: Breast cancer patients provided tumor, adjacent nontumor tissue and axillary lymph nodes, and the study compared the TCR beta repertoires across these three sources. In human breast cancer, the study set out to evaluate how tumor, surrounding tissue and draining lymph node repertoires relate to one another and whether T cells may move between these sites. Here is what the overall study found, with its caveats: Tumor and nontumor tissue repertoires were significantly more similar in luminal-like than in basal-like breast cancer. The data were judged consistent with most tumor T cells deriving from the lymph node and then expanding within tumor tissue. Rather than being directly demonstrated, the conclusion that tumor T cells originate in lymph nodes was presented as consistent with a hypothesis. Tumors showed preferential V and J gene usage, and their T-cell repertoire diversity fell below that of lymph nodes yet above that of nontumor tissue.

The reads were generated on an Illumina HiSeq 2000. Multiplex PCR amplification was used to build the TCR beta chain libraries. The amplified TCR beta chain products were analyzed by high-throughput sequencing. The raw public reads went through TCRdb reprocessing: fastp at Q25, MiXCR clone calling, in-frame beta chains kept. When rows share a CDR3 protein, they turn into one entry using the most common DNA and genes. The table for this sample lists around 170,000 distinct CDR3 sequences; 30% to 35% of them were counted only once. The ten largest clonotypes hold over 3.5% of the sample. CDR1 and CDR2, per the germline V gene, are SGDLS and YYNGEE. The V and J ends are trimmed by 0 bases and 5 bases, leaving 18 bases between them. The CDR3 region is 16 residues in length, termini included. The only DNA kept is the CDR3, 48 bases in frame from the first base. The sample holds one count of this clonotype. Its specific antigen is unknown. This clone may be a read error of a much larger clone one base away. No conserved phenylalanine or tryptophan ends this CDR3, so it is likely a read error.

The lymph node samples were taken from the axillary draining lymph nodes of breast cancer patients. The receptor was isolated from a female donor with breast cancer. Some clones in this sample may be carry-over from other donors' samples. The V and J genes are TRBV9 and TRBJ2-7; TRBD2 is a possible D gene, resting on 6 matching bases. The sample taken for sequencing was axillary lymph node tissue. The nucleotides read TGTGCCAGCAGCGTAGACGGGACGGGGGTTCTGGACGAGCAGTACCTC. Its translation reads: CASSVDGTGVLDEQYL.